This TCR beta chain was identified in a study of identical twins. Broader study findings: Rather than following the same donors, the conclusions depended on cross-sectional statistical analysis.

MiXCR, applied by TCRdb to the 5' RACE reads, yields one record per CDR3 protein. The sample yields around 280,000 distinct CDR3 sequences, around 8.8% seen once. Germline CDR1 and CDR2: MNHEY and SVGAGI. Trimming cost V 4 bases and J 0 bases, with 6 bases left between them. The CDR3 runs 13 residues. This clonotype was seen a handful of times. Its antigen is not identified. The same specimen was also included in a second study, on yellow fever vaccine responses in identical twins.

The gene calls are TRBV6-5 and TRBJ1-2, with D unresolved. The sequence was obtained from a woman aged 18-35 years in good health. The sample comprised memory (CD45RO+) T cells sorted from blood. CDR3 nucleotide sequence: TGTGCCAGCAGTTGGGCAGCTAACTATGGCTACACCTTC. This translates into CASSWAANYGYTF.